These 16 T cell receptor beta chains were sequenced from one sample in a study of a mutant IDH1 vaccine in newly diagnosed glioma. The time point denotes: week 23, last vaccination. The content of each vaccine dose was 300 ug of mutant IDH1 20-mer peptide, and topical imiquimod accompanied it. No antigen has been identified for these receptors. Here immunoSEQ multiplex PCR was the method, and the copy in TCRdb shows in-frame clones only, minus some. The sample carries 50,000 to 65,000 clones, over 80% recorded once. This specimen was PBMCs, taken from a glioma patient whose treatment included an IDH1 peptide vaccine. The receptors shown here come from a man in his forties with glioma.

V gene TRBV2 combines with J gene TRBJ2-5, with 7 bases that match TRBD2. In germline, CDR1 is SNHLY, CDR2 FYNNEI. J lost 5 bases, V lost 6 bases, and 12 bases had no gene match. This CDR3 is built from 15 residues. Here the CDR3 reads CASRDTGLVRETQYF. DNA of the CDR3: TGTGCCAGCAGGGACACCGGACTAGTCAGGGAGACCCAGTACTTC.

V gene TRBV2 combines with J gene TRBJ2-7; D not certain. V was clipped by 6 bases and J by 7 bases, with 16 bases between them. This CDR3 comprises 13 residues. CDR1 is SNHLY and CDR2 is FYNNEI in the germline V gene. CDR3 DNA sequence: TGTGCCAGCAGACTGGACCCCGTGGGGGAGCAGTACTTC. Amino acids: CASRLDPVGEQYF.

The J gene is TRBJ2-6, the V gene TRBV6-5; no clear D gene. The CDR3 is 15 amino acids. The V end was cut by 6 bases, the J end by 0 bases, with 9 bases between. CDR1 and CDR2 (germline): MNHEY, SVGAGI. The CDR3 coding sequence is TGTGCCAGCAGATTCGTTAGCTCTGGGGCCAACGTCCTGACTTTC. It codes for CASRFVSSGANVLTF.

This clone was seen once. V is TRBV6-6 and J is TRBJ2-5; 7 nucleotides agree with TRBD1. Germline V CDR1 and CDR2: MNHNY, SVGAGI (reference sequence). Trimming took 6 bases from V and 5 from J; bases not matched to a gene: 9. CDR3 size: 14 residues. Here the CDR3 DNA reads TGTGCCAGCAGAAGACAGGGTGGTATGGAGACCCAGTACTTC. The encoded protein is CASRRQGGMETQYF.

Regarding this clone: A junction boundary mismatches the germline segment, possibly from a read error. The V and J genes are TRBV7-2 and TRBJ2-7; D is undetermined. In germline, CDR1 is SGHTA, CDR2 FQGNSA. The CDR3 has 13 residues. CDR3 protein: CASSLGRNSFLDF. CDR3 nucleotides: TGTGCCAGCAGCTTAGGGCGAAACTCCTTTCTGGACTTC.

V usage is TRBV6-6 and J usage is TRBJ1-3; D gene uncertain. This CDR3 is built from 12 residues. The V and J ends lost 0 bases and 4 bases respectively, with 1 base between them. Germline values: CDR1 MNHNY, CDR2 SVGAGI (reference sequence). The CDR3 spells CASSYSGNTIYF. The CDR3 DNA reads as TGTGCCAGCAGTTACTCCGGAAACACCATATATTTT.

V usage is TRBV7-2 and J usage is TRBJ2-1, with D perhaps given as TRBD1 or TRBD2 (5 bases each). CDR1 SGHTA and CDR2 FQGNSA come from the germline V gene. The CDR3 is 14 amino acids. V lost 5 bases, J lost 6 bases, and 14 bases lay in between. In nucleotides, the CDR3 is TGTGCCAGCAGCCCTGACCGGGGCGCCAATGAGCAGTTCTTC. Its translation is CASSPDRGANEQFF.

This chain joins TRBV28 and TRBJ2-7, with 7 bases matching TRBD2. Germline trimming cut 6 bases from V and 2 bases from J; bases unmatched to any gene: 4. The CDR3 length is 13 residues. Germline V gene data show CDR1 as MDHEN and CDR2 as SYDVKM. DNA for the CDR3: TGTGCCAGCAGGGCTAGCGGCACCTACGAGCAGTACTTC. It specifies CASRASGTYEQYF.

This clone was detected only once. This chain connects TRBV7-8 to TRBJ1-3; D is perhaps TRBD1 (6 bases). The CDR3 is 14 residues long. V was clipped by 5 bases and J by 3 bases, with 11 bases between them. Germline CDR1 and CDR2: SGHVS and FQNEAQ. CDR3 in amino acids: CASSHRGSGNTIYF. The CDR3 bases are TGTGCCAGCAGCCATAGGGGGAGTGGAAACACCATATATTTT.

The chain recombines TRBV5-1 with TRBJ2-5; D is tentatively TRBD1 or TRBD2 (6 bases each). CDR3 length: 14 residues. Germline V gives CDR1 SGHRS, CDR2 YFSETQ. Trimming shortened V by 4 bases and J by 5 bases, and 15 bases separated the two germline ends. CDR3 region: CASSPSDSGETQYF. In DNA form, the CDR3 reads TGCGCCAGCAGCCCTTCGGACAGCGGGGAGACCCAGTACTTC.

The chain combines TRBV5-8 with TRBJ2-2, with D perhaps matching TRBD2 (6 bases). Between the trimmed V and J ends, which lost 5 bases and 2 bases, there was a span of 19 bases. The CDR3 runs to 17 residues. Germline V gives CDR1 SGHTS, CDR2 YDEGEE. CDR3: CASRPLFGTFNTGELFF. The DNA of the CDR3 is TGTGCCAGCAGGCCCCTCTTTGGGACTTTCAACACCGGGGAGCTGTTTTTT.

The chain joins TRBV5-1 to TRBJ2-1; D tentatively fits TRBD1 or TRBD2 (5 bases each). This CDR3 has 14 residues. CDR1 SGHRS and CDR2 YFSETQ come from the germline V gene. V lost 4 bases and J 0 bases, leaving 8 bases between the germline ends. Written as DNA, the CDR3 is TGCGCCAGCAGCGGGGGAAGCTCCTACAATGAGCAGTTCTTC. It translates to CASSGGSSYNEQFF. Combining the CDR3 with reference TRBV5-1 and TRBJ2-1 gives the whole variable domain KAGVTQTPRYLIKTRGQQVTLSCSPISGHRSVSWYQQTPGQGLQFLFEYFSETQRNKGNFPGRFSGRQFSNSRSEMNVSTLELGDSALYLCASSGGSSYNEQFFGPGTRLTVL.

This clone has just a few counts. This rearrangement joins TRBV5-1 to TRBJ2-3, with 9 bases identical to TRBD2. With V trimmed by 5 bases and J by 2 bases, 12 bases remained unmatched. There are 17 residues in the CDR3. The germline CDR1 and CDR2 sequences are SGHRS and YFSETQ. The CDR3 DNA follows: TGCGCCAGCAGGGGCGCGGTTGCGGGAGGGCCCACAGATACGCAGTATTTT. Amino acid sequence: CASRGAVAGGPTDTQYF.

The chain couples TRBV5-8 to TRBJ2-4; tentatively, D is TRBD2 (6 bases). Trimming pared 0 bases from V and 6 bases from J, leaving 10 bases between. CDR1 is SGHTS, CDR2 YDEGEE, per germline. This CDR3 spans 14 amino acids. CDR3 region: CASSLGQRVNIQYF. The CDR3 DNA is TGTGCCAGCAGCTTGGGCCAGCGGGTAAACATTCAGTACTTC.

The chain is built from TRBV29-1 and TRBJ2-7; D is tentatively TRBD1 or TRBD2 (6 bases each). The CDR3 loop spans 13 amino acids. Germline V CDR1 and CDR2: SQVTM, ANQGSEA. The germline V and J ends were trimmed by 7 bases and 3 bases, with 16 bases remaining between them. The CDR3 region is CSGGAGNYYEQYF. The DNA for the CDR3 is TGCAGCGGGGGGGCAGGGAATTACTACGAGCAGTACTTC.

V is TRBV11-3 and J is TRBJ2-6; 8 bases agree with TRBD1. CDR1 and CDR2 from the germline V gene are SGHNT and YENEEA. The CDR3 is 17 amino acids. V lost 5 bases and J lost 2; bases outside the gene matches: 8. Written as DNA, the CDR3 is TGTGCCAGCAGCCCTGACAGGGGTGGGGCTGGGGCCAACGTCCTGACTTTC. This encodes CASSPDRGGAGANVLTF.